This TCR beta chain was observed in a study of T cell responses to AZD1222 COVID-19 vaccine. Points from the study as a whole: Among the donors, most were white British and more were female, and clonal diversity was possibly underestimated.

This clone was found a few times. The antigen is not known. Profiling relied on immunoSEQ multiplex PCR, and the TCRdb table lists in-frame clones only, not all of them. The sample carries roughly 81,000 clones, approximately 83% recorded once. Looked up from germline, CDR1 is SGHTA and CDR2 is FQGTGA. This CDR3 spans 15 amino acids. V lost 3 bases, J lost 0 bases, and 8 bases lay in between. The TCR originated in an adult in good health. The starting material was peripheral blood, obtained on day 0 of AZD1222 vaccination. The rearrangement uses TRBV7-3 and TRBJ2-2; D remains ambiguous. CDR3 in DNA: TGTGCCAGCAGCTTGGGCGCGGCGAACACCGGGGAGCTGTTTTTT. Amino acid sequence: CASSLGAANTGELFF. The variable domain in full, with the rest retrieved from reference TRBV7-3 and TRBJ2-2, is GAGVSQTPSNKVTEKGKYVELRCDPISGHTALYWYRQSLGQGPEFLIYFQGTGAADDSGLPNDRFFAVRPEGSVSTLKIQRTERGDSAVYLCASSLGAANTGELFFGEGSRLTVL.